Shown below are 24 T cell receptor beta chains from a single sample sequenced in a study of T cell responses to AZD1222 COVID-19 vaccine. Profiled with immunoSEQ multiplex PCR; TCRdb holds only in-frame clones, not every one. Seen here are some 140,000 clones, roughly 92% observed once, and the top ten hold approximately 0.85%. Source: peripheral blood, taken on day 0 of AZD1222 vaccination. These receptors came from an adult in good health.

V and J are TRBV10-3 and TRBJ2-3; D may be TRBD1 (7 bases). V lost 11 bases and J lost 3, with 21 bases in between. CDR1 is ENHRY and CDR2 is SYGVKD in the germline V gene. The CDR3 is 15 amino acids. The CDR3 loop reads CAAGYRAGGTDTQYF. The CDR3 DNA is TGTGCCGCGGGATATAGGGCAGGGGGGACAGATACGCAGTATTTT.

The CDR3 DNA reads as TGTGCCAGCAGCTTAGCGGGGGCGGTATTGACAAACACTGAAGCTTTCTTT. Translating gives CASSLAGAVLTNTEAFF. V is TRBV7-6 and J is TRBJ1-1; maybe TRBD1 (6 bases). CDR1 is SGHVS, CDR2 FNYEAQ, per germline. The CDR3 has 17 residues. Trimming shortened V by 0 bases and J by 2 bases, and 16 bases separated the two germline ends.

This clone was seen only once. V gene TRBV13 combines with J gene TRBJ1-1; TRBD1 agrees at 7 bases. Germline V CDR1 and CDR2: PRHDT, FYEKMQ (reference sequence). V dropped 5 bases and J dropped 6; count of bases not matched to a gene: 6. This CDR3 comprises 13 residues. In DNA, the CDR3 is TGTGCCAGCAGCCGCACCGGGACAGCTGAAGCTTTCTTT. It yields the protein CASSRTGTAEAFF.

The gene calls are TRBV6-5 and TRBJ2-1, with D unclear. This CDR3 is 12 amino acids long. Trimming removed 7 bases from V and 10 bases from J, with 14 bases in between. Germline V gives CDR1 MNHEY, CDR2 SVGAGI. Written as DNA, the CDR3 is TGTGCCAGCACCCACGGGCGAGGCGAGCAGTTCTTC. Residues: CASTHGRGEQFF.

This chain joins TRBV5-6 and TRBJ1-5; tentatively, D is TRBD1 (5 bases). The CDR3 runs 14 residues. Looked up from germline, CDR1 is SGHDT and CDR2 is YYEEEE. V dropped 2 bases and J dropped 3 bases, with 9 bases sitting between them. The CDR3 nucleotides are TGTGCCAGCAGCTTTGGACACGACAATCAGCCCCAGCATTTT. Its protein is CASSFGHDNQPQHF.

This CDR3 reads CASSVRREDTEAFF. CDR3 DNA: TGTGCCAGCAGCGTCCGCAGGGAGGACACTGAAGCTTTCTTT. The rearrangement links TRBV9 to TRBJ1-1; D may be TRBD1 (5 bases). This CDR3 contains 14 residues. V dropped 2 bases and J dropped 3 bases, with 11 bases sitting between them. Germline values: CDR1 SGDLS, CDR2 YYNGEE. The full variable domain, in which reference TRBV9 and TRBJ1-1 provide the parts outside the CDR3, is DSGVTQTPKHLITATGQRVTLRCSPRSGDLSVYWYQQSLDQGLQFLIQYYNGEERAKGNILERFSAQQFPDLHSELNLSSLELGDSALYFCASSVRREDTEAFFGQGTRLTVV.

The gene calls are TRBV6-5 and TRBJ2-5; D gene unclear. V was shortened by 0 bases and J by 6 bases, with 11 bases between the two germline ends. The CDR3 covers 14 residues. Germline-derived CDR1 and CDR2 are MNHEY and SVGAGI. CDR3: CASSYSVLTKTQYF. The CDR3 nucleotides read TGTGCCAGCAGTTACTCGGTACTCACAAAGACCCAGTACTTC.

This chain connects TRBV6-5 to TRBJ2-7; 9 bases are shared with TRBD2. The CDR3 has 16 amino acids. J was trimmed by 0 bases and V by 2 bases; bases with no gene match: 5. Per the germline V gene, CDR1 is MNHEY and CDR2 is SVGAGI. CDR3 residues: CASSYGQRGASYEQYF. The CDR3 DNA follows: TGTGCCAGCAGTTACGGGCAGCGGGGGGCCTCCTACGAGCAGTACTTC.

The V and J genes are TRBV9 and TRBJ2-1, with 7 bases lining up with TRBD2. CDR1 and CDR2 from the germline V gene are SGDLS and YYNGEE. Trimming took 4 bases from V and 0 from J; bases not matched to a gene: 16. This CDR3 comprises 19 residues. CDR3: CASSSTLFLGGSSYNEQFF. CDR3 bases: TGTGCCAGCAGCTCCACCCTCTTTTTGGGGGGGAGCTCCTACAATGAGCAGTTCTTC.

V gene TRBV11-1 combines with J gene TRBJ1-5, with a weak D call TRBD1 (5 bases). The germline V gene encodes CDR1 SGHAT and CDR2 FQDESV (reference sequence). Trimming left V 3 bases short and J 4 bases short, with 7 bases between. CDR3 length: 13 amino acids. CDR3 sequence: CASSLQGNQPQHF. CDR3 nucleotides: TGTGCCAGCAGCTTGCAGGGAAATCAGCCCCAGCATTTT.

In its sample, this clone was seen many times. The rearrangement links TRBV6-4 to TRBJ2-2; D gene uncertain. CDR1 is MRHNA and CDR2 is SNTAGT in the germline V gene. This CDR3 has 14 amino acids. V was pared by 2 bases and J by 4 bases, with 8 bases between. The CDR3 DNA is TGTGCCAGCAGTGACGGGGAAAGCACCGGGGAGCTGTTTTTT. This sequence encodes CASSDGESTGELFF.

This rearrangement joins TRBV7-9 to TRBJ1-4; a weak D match, TRBD1 (5 bases). The CDR3 length is 13 residues. Germline CDR1 SEHNR, CDR2 FQNEAQ (reference sequence). The V end lost 3 bases, the J end lost 7 bases, and 9 bases lay between the germline ends. The CDR3 protein is CASSLGEGEKLFF. CDR3 nucleotides: TGTGCCAGCAGCTTGGGGGAGGGTGAAAAACTGTTTTTT.

The rearrangement uses TRBV3-1 (or the pseudogene TRBV3-2) and TRBJ2-3; 9 nucleotides align to TRBD1. V lost 2 bases and J lost 5; bases outside the gene matches: 23. Germline V gene data show CDR1 as LGHDT and CDR2 as YNNKEL (reference sequence). The CDR3 contains 21 residues. The CDR3 loop reads CASSQHKTLGQGFPFGDTQYF. The CDR3 nucleotides are TGTGCCAGCAGCCAACATAAAACCCTAGGACAGGGGTTTCCCTTCGGAGATACGCAGTATTTT.

The genes are TRBV4-1 and TRBJ1-2, with D possibly being TRBD1 (6 bases). Trimming cost V 3 bases and J 0 bases, with 17 bases left between them. This CDR3 spans 17 amino acids. In germline, CDR1 is MGHRA, CDR2 YSYEKL. CDR3 sequence (DNA): TGCGCCAGCAGCCACCCACTCCGGGGGGGCTCTAACTATGGCTACACCTTC. It yields the protein CASSHPLRGGSNYGYTF.

This clone was picked up a small number of times. This same CDR3 is encoded by further DNA sequences in the sample. V is TRBV7-9 and J is TRBJ1-5; D unresolved. The V end was cut by 0 bases, the J end by 6 bases, with 6 bases between. Germline V gene data show CDR1 as SEHNR and CDR2 as FQNEAQ (reference sequence). The length of the CDR3 is 13 residues. In nucleotides, the CDR3 is TGTGCCAGCAGCTTAGCGGAAGGTCAGCCCCAGCATTTT. It specifies CASSLAEGQPQHF.

This chain uses TRBV18 with TRBJ2-2, with 11 bases matching TRBD2. CDR3 length equals 17 residues. The germline gives CDR1 KGHSH, CDR2 LQKENI. V lost 3 bases to trimming and J lost 1 base; unmatched junction nucleotides: 4. DNA for the CDR3: TGTGCCAGCTCACCCACCCTAGCGGGGGGGAACACCGGGGAGCTGTTTTTT. Residues: CASSPTLAGGNTGELFF.

The chain employs TRBV6-5 and TRBJ1-2; TRBD1 might be the D (5 bases). The V and J ends lost 3 bases and 5 bases respectively, with 16 bases between them. This CDR3 contains 15 residues. Germline V gene data show CDR1 as MNHEY and CDR2 as SVGAGI. The CDR3 DNA reads TGTGCCAGCAGTTATGAGCGGGGACCTGGGTATGGCTACACCTTC. It specifies CASSYERGPGYGYTF.

This clone was observed a handful of times. This chain joins TRBV10-3 and TRBJ2-7, with 9 bases matching TRBD2. There are 14 residues in the CDR3. V lost 2 bases to trimming and J lost 3 bases; unmatched junction nucleotides: 2. CDR1 and CDR2 from the germline V gene are ENHRY and SYGVKD. The CDR3 loop reads CAISEPRGGYEQYF. As DNA, the CDR3 is TGTGCCATCAGTGAGCCGCGGGGGGGCTACGAGCAGTACTTC.

V usage is TRBV29-1 and J usage is TRBJ2-5, with TRBD1 matching 7 bases. Germline V gene data show CDR1 as SQVTM and CDR2 as ANQGSEA. After removal of 3 bases from V and 5 bases from J, the junction contained 3 bases not matched to a gene. CDR3 length equals 12 residues. CDR3 sequence (DNA): TGCAGCGTTGAGAGGGGGCGGGAGACCCAGTACTTC. It translates to CSVERGRETQYF.

The rearrangement links TRBV5-1 to TRBJ1-5; a possible D gene is TRBD1 (5 bases). The CDR3 extends over 15 amino acids. Trimming took off 1 base at V and 4 bases at J, with 12 bases between the two ends. The germline V gene has CDR1 SGHRS and CDR2 YFSETQ. The CDR3 DNA reads TGCGCCAGCAGCTTGATTGGGGGGGAAAATCAGCCCCAGCATTTT. This translates into CASSLIGGENQPQHF.

The chain combines TRBV12-5 with TRBJ2-1; the D gene is possibly TRBD1 (6 bases). V dropped 0 bases and J dropped 4 bases, with 16 bases sitting between them. The CDR3 totals 17 residues. Germline V gene lookup returns CDR1 LGHNT and CDR2 FRNRAP. The DNA of the CDR3 is TGTGCTAGTGGTTTGGTAATGAACAGGGTGGGATACAATGAGCAGTTCTTC. Protein: CASGLVMNRVGYNEQFF.

The rearrangement links TRBV30 to TRBJ2-3; 7 bases align to TRBD2. Germline-derived CDR1 and CDR2 are GTSNPN and SVGIG (reference sequence). V was clipped by 4 bases and J by 3 bases; unmatched bases: 10. The CDR3 has 15 residues. For the CDR3, the DNA is TGTGCCTGGAACCGCCTAGCGGATAGGACAGATACGCAGTATTTT. Its protein is CAWNRLADRTDTQYF.

The gene calls are TRBV3-1 (or the pseudogene TRBV3-2) and TRBJ1-2, with 7 bases identical to TRBD1. The CDR3 is 14 amino acids. The germline CDR1 and CDR2 sequences are LGHDT and YNNKEL (reference sequence). V dropped 3 bases and J dropped 4; count of bases not matched to a gene: 5. The CDR3 sequence: CASSHRGTAYGYTF. The DNA for the CDR3 is TGTGCCAGCAGCCATAGAGGGACAGCCTATGGCTACACCTTC.

This clone was found a few times. The chain recombines TRBV10-3 with TRBJ1-1, with TRBD1 as a possible D gene (6 bases). Trimming removed 4 bases at V and 1 base at J, with 19 bases between. This CDR3 spans 17 amino acids. CDR1 is ENHRY, CDR2 SYGVKD, per germline. The CDR3 here is CAISGSYRVGANTEAFF. For the CDR3, the DNA is TGTGCCATCAGTGGGTCATACAGGGTAGGTGCGAACACTGAAGCTTTCTTT.